The entry below describes one TCR beta chain. This specimen comes from a study of control samples from healthy donors and cancer patients. This CDR3 comprises 11 residues. CDR1 is SGHRS, CDR2 YFSETQ, per germline. Trimming shortened V by 6 bases and J by 5 bases, and 8 bases separated the two germline ends. Using immunoSEQ multiplex PCR, the repertoire was profiled, and TCRdb retains in-frame clones only, with some absent. The table has about 160,000 clones, about 94% seen once; the top ten hold about 8.5%. The receptor's source is a woman between 40 and 50 years old in good health. Material: blood. This chain joins TRBV5-1 and TRBJ2-5, with D perhaps given as TRBD1 or TRBD2 (5 bases each). This CDR3 is CASTEGETQYF. Written as DNA, the CDR3 is TGCGCCAGCACAGAGGGGGAGACCCAGTACTTC.